What follows describes a single T cell receptor (beta chain). Its antigen is as yet unknown. The authors ran a second PCR of roughly 6 to 11 cycles using a sample-barcoded 5' primer and a J-beta primer mix. TCRdb itself ran the 5' RACE reads through MiXCR, one entry per CDR3 protein. The table records 730,000 or so distinct CDR3 sequences, 40% to 45% of them present only once. This sample is drawn from a study of blood T cells in healthy people across ages. The authors drew about 10 milliliters of peripheral blood from each donor. Extraction of total RNA produced a minimum of 5.5 micrograms from each sample. V lost 7 bases and J lost 3; bases outside the gene matches: 8. The germline CDR1 and CDR2 sequences are SGHTA and FQGNSA. CDR3 length equals 15 residues. Study results and limitations: Age showed a roughly linear inverse relationship with TCR beta diversity per million T cells. Diversity figures derived from one million T cells were judged to underestimate the true value.

Sequenced input: blood. The source of this sequence is a man older than 75 in good health. The chain employs TRBV7-2 and TRBJ2-1; 8 bases map to TRBD2. The DNA of the CDR3 is TGTGCCAGCATCCCTCGGAGCGGGAGCTACAATGAGCAGTTCTTC. It is translated as CASIPRSGSYNEQFF.